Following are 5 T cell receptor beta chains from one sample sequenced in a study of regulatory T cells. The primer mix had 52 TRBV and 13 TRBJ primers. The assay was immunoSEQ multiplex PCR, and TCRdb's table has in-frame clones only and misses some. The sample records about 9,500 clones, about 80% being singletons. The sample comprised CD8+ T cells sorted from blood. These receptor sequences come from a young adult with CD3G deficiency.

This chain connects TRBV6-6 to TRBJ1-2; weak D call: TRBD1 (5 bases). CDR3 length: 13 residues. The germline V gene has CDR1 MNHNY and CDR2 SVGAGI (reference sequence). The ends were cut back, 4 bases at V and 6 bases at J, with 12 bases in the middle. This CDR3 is CASSLKGRNGYTF. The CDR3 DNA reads TGTGCCAGCAGTTTAAAGGGGAGGAATGGCTACACCTTC.

CDR3 region: CASSFKASGRYQTQYF. The CDR3 DNA reads as TGTGCCAGCAGTTTTAAGGCTAGCGGGAGGTATCAGACCCAGTACTTC. The chain recombines TRBV28 with TRBJ2-5, with 11 nucleotides matching TRBD2. In germline, CDR1 is MDHEN, CDR2 SYDVKM. This CDR3 comprises 16 residues. The trim removed 3 bases at V and 6 bases at J, leaving 9 bases unmatched.

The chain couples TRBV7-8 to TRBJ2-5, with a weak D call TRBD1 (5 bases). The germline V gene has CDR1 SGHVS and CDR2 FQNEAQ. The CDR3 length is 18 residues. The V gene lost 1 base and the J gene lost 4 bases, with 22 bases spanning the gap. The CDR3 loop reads CASSLDLGQGKYRETQYF. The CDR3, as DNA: TGTGCCAGCAGCTTAGATTTAGGTCAGGGAAAATATCGAGAGACCCAGTACTTC.

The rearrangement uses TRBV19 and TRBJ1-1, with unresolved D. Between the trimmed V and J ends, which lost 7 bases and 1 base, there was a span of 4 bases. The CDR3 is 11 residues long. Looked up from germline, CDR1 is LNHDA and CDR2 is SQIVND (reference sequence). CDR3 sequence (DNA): TGTGCCAGTATGGAGAACACTGAAGCTTTCTTT. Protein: CASMENTEAFF.

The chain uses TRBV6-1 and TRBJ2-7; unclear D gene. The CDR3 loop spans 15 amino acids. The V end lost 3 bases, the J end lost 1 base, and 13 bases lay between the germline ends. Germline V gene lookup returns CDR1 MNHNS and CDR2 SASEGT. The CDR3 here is CASSDSPGRSYEQYF. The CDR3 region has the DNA TGTGCCAGCAGTGATAGCCCCGGGCGGTCCTACGAGCAGTACTTC.